This T cell receptor (beta chain) was captured by sequencing in a study of cytomegalovirus exposure and HLA in healthy donors. Some clones are missing from TCRdb's copy, which holds only in-frame ones; the method was immunoSEQ multiplex PCR. Of over 200,000 clones in the sample, approximately 86% were seen once. V lost 3 bases, J lost 5 bases, and 14 bases lay in between. CDR3 size: 14 residues. Germline V gene sequence: CDR1 SGHNT, CDR2 YYREEE (reference sequence). Sequencing was performed on PBMCs. The receptor comes from a woman younger than 30 in good health and CMV-seronegative. The V call is TRBV5-4, the J call TRBJ2-5; weak D call: TRBD2 (6 bases). This CDR3 reads CASSSPDSGETQYF. CDR3 coding DNA: TGTGCCAGCAGCTCCCCCGACAGCGGGGAGACCCAGTACTTC.